These T cell receptor beta chains were read from a single sample in a study of human T cells and chemical hapten exposure. TCRdb re-derived calls from the RACE reads in MiXCR, one entry per CDR3 protein. The sample lists tens of thousands of distinct CDR3 sequences; 10% were seen once. The sequencing here drew on whole blood, taken in connection with sensitization to the hapten diphenylcyclopropenone (DPC). Receptors were obtained from a woman aged 45-65 years with alopecia areata. Some clones in this sample may be carry-over from other donors' samples. Each CDR3 is given with its conserved first and last residue. Fields, in order: D gene, V gene, clone size, CDR3 length, J gene, CDR3 protein. A D gene is named only where the DNA matches it firmly. Rows may omit the clone size; those that give it use once, few, many or a size class.

TRBD1	TRBV20-1	many	14	TRBJ1-4	CSAPGTGGSEKLFF
TRBD1	TRBV2	many	13	TRBJ1-2	CASSEIQGHGYTF
NA	TRBV10-1	many	14	TRBJ1-6	CASSEQGPNSPLHF
NA	TRBV30	many	13	TRBJ2-3	CARRGNFGDTQYF
NA	TRBV29-1	few	12	TRBJ1-1	CSGGRLNTEAFF
TRBD1	TRBV28	many	14	TRBJ1-4	CASRPDRGREKLFF
NA	TRBV2	NA	16	TRBJ2-1	CASSDGQHNSYNEQFF
TRBD2	TRBV7-2	many	19	TRBJ2-1	CASSLIPPGLAGGGDEQFF
NA	TRBV29-1	many	13	TRBJ2-3	CSVDSLEEDTQYF
NA	TRBV11-1	NA	15	TRBJ1-1	CASSLVGSRNTEAFF
TRBD2	TRBV20-1	many	16	TRBJ2-5	CSARSPTSGRAETQYF
NA	TRBV2	NA	15	TRBJ1-2	CASRITRGDAYGYTF
TRBD1	TRBV18	NA	13	TRBJ2-7	CASSTLTGDEQYF
TRBD1	TRBV7-2	NA	16	TRBJ2-2	CASSFFRDRNTGELFF
TRBD1	TRBV29-1	many	12	TRBJ2-7	CSVGDRVYEQYF
NA	TRBV7-9	many	13	TRBJ2-2	CASSPWGTGELFF
NA	TRBV10-2	many	11	TRBJ2-1	CASRSYNEQFF
TRBD2	TRBV7-6	NA	16	TRBJ2-1	CVSSLAASGIPNEQFF
TRBD2	TRBV10-1	few	13	TRBJ2-1	CASSQTSGAQQFF
NA	TRBV5-1	NA	15	TRBJ2-7	CASGLPGQAQPEQYF
NA	TRBV7-9	many	12	TRBJ1-1	CASSLGGTLAFF
TRBD2	TRBV5-1	few	14	TRBJ2-1	CASSLSGDYNEQFF
TRBD2	TRBV11-1	many	14	TRBJ2-5	CASSQLAGGETQYF
TRBD2	TRBV2	NA	15	TRBJ2-2	CASSALTSGTGELFF
NA	TRBV28	few	11	TRBJ1-2	CAMLGNYGYTF
TRBD2	TRBV7-8	few	16	TRBJ2-5	CASSQHPGLAEETQYF
TRBD2	TRBV7-9	NA	16	TRBJ2-5	CASSLWGAGAQETQYF
NA	TRBV10-3	many	14	TRBJ2-7	CAIREGLSSYEQYF
NA	TRBV13	many	15	TRBJ2-3	CASSPRTAGGDTQYF
NA	TRBV18	many	17	TRBJ1-5	CASSLNPATASNQPQHF
NA	TRBV7-9	few	14	TRBJ1-3	CASSPGAPGNTIYF
TRBD2	TRBV28	NA	17	TRBJ2-4	CASSSPSTSGAKNIQYF
NA	TRBV12-3/TRBV12-4	NA	13	TRBJ2-7	CASSSRTRGEQYF
NA	TRBV29-1	many	16	TRBJ1-1	CSVKMPGHLMNTEAFF
TRBD1	TRBV6-2/TRBV6-3	few	15	TRBJ1-1	CASSYPRGLNTEAFF
NA	TRBV10-3	many	15	TRBJ1-5	CAISETGNGNQPQHF
NA	TRBV29-1	many	14	TRBJ1-2	CSVEVRETNYGYTF
TRBD1	TRBV3-1	few	17	TRBJ2-1	CASSLWGAGGDYNEQFF
NA	TRBV11-2	many	14	TRBJ1-2	CASSLSTGNYGYTF
NA	TRBV18	many	14	TRBJ2-5	CASSPQGIAETQYF
NA	TRBV18	many	13	TRBJ1-2	CASSPFQGDGYTF